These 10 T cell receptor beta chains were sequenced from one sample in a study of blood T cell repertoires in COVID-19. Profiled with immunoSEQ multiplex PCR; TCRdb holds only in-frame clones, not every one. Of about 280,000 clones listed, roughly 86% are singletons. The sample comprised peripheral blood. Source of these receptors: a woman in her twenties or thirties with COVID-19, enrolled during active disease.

In DNA form, the CDR3 reads TGTGCCAGCAGTCACTTCAAAGCGGGAGGGCCAACAGATACGCAGTATTTT. Translated: CASSHFKAGGPTDTQYF. This chain connects TRBV27 to TRBJ2-3; 10 nucleotides match TRBD2. The V gene's germline CDR1 is MNHEY and CDR2 SMNVEV (reference sequence). The ends lost 5 bases at V and 3 bases at J; junction bases unmatched: 11. The CDR3 spans 17 residues.

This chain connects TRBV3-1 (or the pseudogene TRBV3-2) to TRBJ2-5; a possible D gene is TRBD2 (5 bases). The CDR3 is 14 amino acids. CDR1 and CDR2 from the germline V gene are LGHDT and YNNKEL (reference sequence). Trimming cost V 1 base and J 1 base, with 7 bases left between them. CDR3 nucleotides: TGTGCCAGCAGCCAAGGGGGAGCCCAAGAGACCCAGTACTTC. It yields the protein CASSQGGAQETQYF.

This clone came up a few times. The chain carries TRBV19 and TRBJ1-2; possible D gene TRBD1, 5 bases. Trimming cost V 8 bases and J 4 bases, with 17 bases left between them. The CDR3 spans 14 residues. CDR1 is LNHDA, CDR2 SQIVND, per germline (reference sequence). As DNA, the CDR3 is TGTGCCAGTGGCGGGGACCTTACTTTCTATGGCTACACCTTC. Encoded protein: CASGGDLTFYGYTF.

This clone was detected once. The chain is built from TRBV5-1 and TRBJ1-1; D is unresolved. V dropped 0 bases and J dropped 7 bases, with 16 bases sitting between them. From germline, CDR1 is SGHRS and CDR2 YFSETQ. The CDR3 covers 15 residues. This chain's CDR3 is CASSLDALTRGEAFF. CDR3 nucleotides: TGCGCCAGCAGCTTGGACGCCTTGACGAGAGGTGAAGCTTTCTTT.

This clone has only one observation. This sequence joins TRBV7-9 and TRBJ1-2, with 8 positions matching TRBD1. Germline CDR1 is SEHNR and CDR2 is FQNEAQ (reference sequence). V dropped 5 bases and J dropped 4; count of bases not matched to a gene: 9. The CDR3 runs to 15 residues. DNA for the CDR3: TGTGCCAGCAGCCCACTGACAGGGGACCCCTATGGCTACACCTTC. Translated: CASSPLTGDPYGYTF.

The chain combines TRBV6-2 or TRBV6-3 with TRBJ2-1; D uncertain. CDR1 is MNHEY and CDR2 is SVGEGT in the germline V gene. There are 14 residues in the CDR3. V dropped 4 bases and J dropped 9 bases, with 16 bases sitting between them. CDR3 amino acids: CASSSTSYRGEQFF. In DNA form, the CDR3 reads TGTGCCAGCAGTTCCACCTCATACCGCGGTGAGCAGTTCTTC.

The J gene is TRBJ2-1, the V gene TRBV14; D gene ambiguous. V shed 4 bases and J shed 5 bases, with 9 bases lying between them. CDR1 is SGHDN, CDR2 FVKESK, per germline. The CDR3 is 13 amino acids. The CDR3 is CASSRALHNEQFF. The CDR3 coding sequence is TGTGCCAGCAGCCGCGCACTACACAATGAGCAGTTCTTC.

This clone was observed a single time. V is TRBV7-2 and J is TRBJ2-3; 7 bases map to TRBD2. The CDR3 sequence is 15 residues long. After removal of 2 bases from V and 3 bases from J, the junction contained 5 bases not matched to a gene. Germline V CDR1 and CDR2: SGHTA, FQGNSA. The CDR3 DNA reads TGTGCCAGCAGCTTATCGGGAGCGGGAACAGATACGCAGTATTTT. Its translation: CASSLSGAGTDTQYF.

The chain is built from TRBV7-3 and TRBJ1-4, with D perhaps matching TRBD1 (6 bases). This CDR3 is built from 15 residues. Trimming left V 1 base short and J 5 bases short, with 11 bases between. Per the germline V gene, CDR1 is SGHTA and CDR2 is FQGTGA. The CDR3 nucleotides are TGTGCCAGCAGCTTAATGGGGACAAAGAATGAAAAACTGTTTTTT. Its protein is CASSLMGTKNEKLFF.

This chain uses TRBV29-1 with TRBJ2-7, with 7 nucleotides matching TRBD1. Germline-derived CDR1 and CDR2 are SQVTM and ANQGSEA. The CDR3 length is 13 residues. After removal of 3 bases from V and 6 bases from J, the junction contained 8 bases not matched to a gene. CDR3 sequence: CSVDPTGAGEQYF. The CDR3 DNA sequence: TGCAGCGTTGACCCAACAGGGGCCGGCGAGCAGTACTTC.